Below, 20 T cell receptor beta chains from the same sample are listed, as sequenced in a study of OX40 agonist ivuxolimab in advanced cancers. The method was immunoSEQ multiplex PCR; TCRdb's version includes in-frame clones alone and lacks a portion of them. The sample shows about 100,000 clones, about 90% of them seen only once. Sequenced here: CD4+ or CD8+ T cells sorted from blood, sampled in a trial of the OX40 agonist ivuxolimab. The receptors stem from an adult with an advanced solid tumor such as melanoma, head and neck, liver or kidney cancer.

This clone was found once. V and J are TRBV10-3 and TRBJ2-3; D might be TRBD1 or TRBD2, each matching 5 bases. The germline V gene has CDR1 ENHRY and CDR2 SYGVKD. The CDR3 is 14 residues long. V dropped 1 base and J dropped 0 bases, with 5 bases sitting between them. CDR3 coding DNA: TGTGCCATCAGTGAGTGGGGGAGCACAGATACGCAGTATTTT. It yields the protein CAISEWGSTDTQYF.

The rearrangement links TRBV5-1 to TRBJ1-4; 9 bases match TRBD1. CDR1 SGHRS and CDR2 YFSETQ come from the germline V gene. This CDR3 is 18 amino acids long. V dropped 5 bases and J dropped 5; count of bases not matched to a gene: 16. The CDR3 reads CASSLNYIKTGGNEKLFF. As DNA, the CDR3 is TGCGCCAGCAGTTTGAACTACATCAAGACAGGGGGAAATGAAAAACTGTTTTTT.

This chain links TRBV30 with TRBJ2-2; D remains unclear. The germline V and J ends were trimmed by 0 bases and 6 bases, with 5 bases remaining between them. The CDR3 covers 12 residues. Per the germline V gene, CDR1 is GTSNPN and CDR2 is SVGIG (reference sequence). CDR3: CAWSVSAGELFF. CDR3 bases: TGTGCCTGGAGTGTAAGTGCCGGGGAGCTGTTTTTT.

The CDR3 sequence is CASSLTGTRGDEQFF. The CDR3 DNA follows: TGTGCCAGCAGCTTAACCGGGACTCGGGGCGATGAGCAGTTCTTC. The chain is built from TRBV5-4 and TRBJ2-1, with a weak D call TRBD2 (6 bases). The CDR3 has 15 amino acids. The V end lost 2 bases, the J end lost 8 bases, and 17 bases lay between the germline ends. The germline V gene has CDR1 SGHNT and CDR2 YYREEE (reference sequence). Based on the CDR3 plus reference TRBV5-4 and TRBJ2-1, the full variable domain is ETGVTQSPTHLIKTRGQQVTLRCSSQSGHNTVSWYQQALGQGPQFIFQYYREEENGRGNFPPRFSGLQFPNYSSELNVNALELDDSALYLCASSLTGTRGDEQFFGPGTRLTVL.

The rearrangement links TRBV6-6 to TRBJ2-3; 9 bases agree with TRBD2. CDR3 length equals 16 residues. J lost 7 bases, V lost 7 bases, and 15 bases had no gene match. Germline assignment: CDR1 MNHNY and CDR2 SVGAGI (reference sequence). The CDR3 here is CASNAGRGGRLYTQYF. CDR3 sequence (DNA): TGTGCCAGCAATGCGGGGCGGGGGGGCCGTCTATATACGCAGTATTTT.

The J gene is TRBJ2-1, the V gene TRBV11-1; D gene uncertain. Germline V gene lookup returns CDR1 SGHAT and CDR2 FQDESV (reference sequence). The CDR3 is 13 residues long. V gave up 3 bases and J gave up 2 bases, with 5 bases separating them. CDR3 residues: CASSLATYNEQFF. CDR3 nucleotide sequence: TGTGCCAGCAGCTTGGCGACCTACAATGAGCAGTTCTTC.

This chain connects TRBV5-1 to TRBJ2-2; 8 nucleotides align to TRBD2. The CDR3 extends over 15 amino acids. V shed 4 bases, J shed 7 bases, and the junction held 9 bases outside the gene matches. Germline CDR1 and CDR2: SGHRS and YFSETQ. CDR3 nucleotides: TGCGCCAGCAGCCTGGAAGCGGGAGAAGGCGGGGAGCTGTTTTTT. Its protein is CASSLEAGEGGELFF.

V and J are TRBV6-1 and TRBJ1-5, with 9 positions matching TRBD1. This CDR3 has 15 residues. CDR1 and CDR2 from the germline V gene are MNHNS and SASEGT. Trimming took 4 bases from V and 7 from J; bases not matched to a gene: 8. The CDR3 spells CASSVGTGTTQPQHF. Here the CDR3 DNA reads TGTGCCAGCAGTGTTGGGACAGGGACTACCCAGCCCCAGCATTTT.

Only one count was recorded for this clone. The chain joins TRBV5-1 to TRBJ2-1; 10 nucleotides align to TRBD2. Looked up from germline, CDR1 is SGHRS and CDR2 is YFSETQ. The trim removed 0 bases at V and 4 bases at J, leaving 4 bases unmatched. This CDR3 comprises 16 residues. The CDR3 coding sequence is TGCGCCAGCAGCTTGGGACGGACTAGCGGTTACAATGAGCAGTTCTTC. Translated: CASSLGRTSGYNEQFF.

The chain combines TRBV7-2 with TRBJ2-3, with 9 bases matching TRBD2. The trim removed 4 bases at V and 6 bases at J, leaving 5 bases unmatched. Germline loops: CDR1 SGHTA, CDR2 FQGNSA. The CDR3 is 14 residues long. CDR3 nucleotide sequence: TGTGCCAGCAGCTCCCTAGCGGGGACTGATACGCAGTATTTT. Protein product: CASSSLAGTDTQYF.

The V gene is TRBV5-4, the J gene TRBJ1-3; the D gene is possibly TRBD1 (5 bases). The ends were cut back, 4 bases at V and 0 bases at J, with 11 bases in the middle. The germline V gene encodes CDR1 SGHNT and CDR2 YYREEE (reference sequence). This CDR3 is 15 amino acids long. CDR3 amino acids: CASSPTGNSGNTIYF. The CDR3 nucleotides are TGTGCCAGCAGCCCTACAGGAAACTCTGGAAACACCATATATTTT.

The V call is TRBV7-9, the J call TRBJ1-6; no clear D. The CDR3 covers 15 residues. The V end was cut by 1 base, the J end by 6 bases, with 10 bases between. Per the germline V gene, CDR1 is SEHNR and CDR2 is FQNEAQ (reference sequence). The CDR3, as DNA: TGTGCCAGCAGCTTAGTAACCTCGGGTAATTCACCCCTCCACTTT. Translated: CASSLVTSGNSPLHF.

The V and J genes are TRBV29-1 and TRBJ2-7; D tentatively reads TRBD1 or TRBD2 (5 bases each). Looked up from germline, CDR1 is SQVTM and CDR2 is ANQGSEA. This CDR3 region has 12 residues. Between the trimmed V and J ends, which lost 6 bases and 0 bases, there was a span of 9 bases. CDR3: CSVMGDSYEQYF. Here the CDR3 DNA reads TGCAGCGTCATGGGGGACTCCTACGAGCAGTACTTC.

The CDR3 DNA reads as TGTGCCAGCAGCTTGGGGTGGGGCGGACAGGGCGCCGGCTACACCTTC. Its translation: CASSLGWGGQGAGYTF. This chain uses TRBV5-6 with TRBJ1-2; 8 bases match TRBD1. With 0 bases clipped from V and 8 bases from J, the junction kept 12 bases outside the gene matches. Germline V CDR1 and CDR2: SGHDT, YYEEEE. The CDR3 loop spans 16 amino acids.

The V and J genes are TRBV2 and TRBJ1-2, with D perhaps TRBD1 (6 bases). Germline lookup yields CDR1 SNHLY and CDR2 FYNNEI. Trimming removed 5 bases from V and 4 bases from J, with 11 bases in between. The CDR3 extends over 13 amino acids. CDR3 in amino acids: CASSLDSSYGYTF. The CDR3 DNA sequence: TGTGCCAGCAGTCTGGACAGTAGCTATGGCTACACCTTC. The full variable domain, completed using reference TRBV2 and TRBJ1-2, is EPEVTQTPSHQVTQMGQEVILRCVPISNHLYFYWYRQILGQKVEFLVSFYNNEISEKSEIFDDQFSVERPDGSNFTLKIRSTKLEDSAMYFCASSLDSSYGYTFGSGTRLTVV.

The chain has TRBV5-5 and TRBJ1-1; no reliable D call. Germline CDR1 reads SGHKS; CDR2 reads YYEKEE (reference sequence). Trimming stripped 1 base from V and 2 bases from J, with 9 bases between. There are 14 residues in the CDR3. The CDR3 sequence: CASSLLYTNTEAFF. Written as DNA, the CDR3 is TGTGCCAGCAGCTTGTTGTATACTAACACTGAAGCTTTCTTT.

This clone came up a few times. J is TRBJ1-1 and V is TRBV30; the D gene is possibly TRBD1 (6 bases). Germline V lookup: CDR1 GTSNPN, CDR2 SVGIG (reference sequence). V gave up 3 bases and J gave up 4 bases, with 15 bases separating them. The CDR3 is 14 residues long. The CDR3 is CAWRSRQVTTEAFF. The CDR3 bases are TGTGCCTGGAGGAGTCGACAGGTTACCACTGAAGCTTTCTTT.

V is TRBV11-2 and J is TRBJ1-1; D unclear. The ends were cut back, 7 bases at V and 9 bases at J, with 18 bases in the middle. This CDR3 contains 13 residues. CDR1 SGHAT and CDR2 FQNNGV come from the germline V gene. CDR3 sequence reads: CASNPFGSNKAFF. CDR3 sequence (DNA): TGTGCCAGCAACCCGTTTGGCAGCAATAAAGCTTTCTTT.

The CDR3 sequence: CASSPGTVRRDTQYF. In DNA, the CDR3 is TGTGCCAGCAGCCCCGGGACCGTGCGGAGAGATACGCAGTATTTT. This rearrangement joins TRBV4-2 to TRBJ2-3; the D gene could be TRBD1 or TRBD2 (5 bases each). The V end lost 4 bases, the J end lost 5 bases, and 16 bases lay between the germline ends. The CDR3 loop spans 15 amino acids. The germline gives CDR1 LGHNA, CDR2 YNFKEQ.

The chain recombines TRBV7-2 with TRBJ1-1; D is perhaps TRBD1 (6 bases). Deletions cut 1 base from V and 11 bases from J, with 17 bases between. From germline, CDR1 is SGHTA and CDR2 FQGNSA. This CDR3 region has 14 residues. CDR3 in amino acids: CASSLGTERLLAFF. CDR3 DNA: TGTGCCAGCAGCTTAGGGACAGAACGGCTTTTGGCTTTCTTT.